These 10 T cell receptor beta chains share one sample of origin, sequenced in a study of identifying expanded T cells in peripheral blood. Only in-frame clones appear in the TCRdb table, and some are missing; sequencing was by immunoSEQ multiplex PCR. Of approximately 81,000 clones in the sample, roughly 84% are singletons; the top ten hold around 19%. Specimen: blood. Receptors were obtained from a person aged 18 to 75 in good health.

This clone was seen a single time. In DNA, the CDR3 is TGCAGCGTCGCCTTAACTAGCGGGAGGGAAAGCCAGTACTTC. It is translated as CSVALTSGRESQYF. V gene TRBV29-1 combines with J gene TRBJ2-5; 13 bases are shared with TRBD2. V shed 6 bases, J shed 10 bases, and the junction held 11 bases outside the gene matches. This CDR3 has 14 amino acids. CDR1 SQVTM and CDR2 ANQGSEA come from the germline V gene.

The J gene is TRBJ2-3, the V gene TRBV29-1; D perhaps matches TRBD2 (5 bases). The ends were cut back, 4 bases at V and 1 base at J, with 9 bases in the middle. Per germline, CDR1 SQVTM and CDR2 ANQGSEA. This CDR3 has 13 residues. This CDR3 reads CSVAGEGTDTQYF. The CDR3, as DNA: TGCAGCGTTGCCGGGGAAGGCACAGATACGCAGTATTTT.

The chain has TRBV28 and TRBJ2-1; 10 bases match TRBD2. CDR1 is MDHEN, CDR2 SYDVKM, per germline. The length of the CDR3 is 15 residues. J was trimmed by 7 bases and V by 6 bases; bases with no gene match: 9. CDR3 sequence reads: CASSPPGLAANEQFF. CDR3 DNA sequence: TGTGCCAGCAGCCCTCCTGGACTAGCGGCTAATGAGCAGTTCTTC. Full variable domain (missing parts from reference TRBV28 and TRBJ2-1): DVKVTQSSRYLVKRTGEKVFLECVQDMDHENMFWYRQDPGLGLRLIYFSYDVKMKEKGDIPEGYSVSREKKERFSLILESASTNQTSMYLCASSPPGLAANEQFFGPGTRLTVL.

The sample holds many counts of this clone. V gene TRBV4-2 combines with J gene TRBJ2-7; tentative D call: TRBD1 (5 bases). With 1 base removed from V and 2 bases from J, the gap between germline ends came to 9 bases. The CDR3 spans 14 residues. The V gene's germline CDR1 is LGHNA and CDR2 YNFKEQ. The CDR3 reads CASSQVDSTYEQYF. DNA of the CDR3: TGTGCCAGCAGCCAAGTCGACAGCACCTACGAGCAGTACTTC.

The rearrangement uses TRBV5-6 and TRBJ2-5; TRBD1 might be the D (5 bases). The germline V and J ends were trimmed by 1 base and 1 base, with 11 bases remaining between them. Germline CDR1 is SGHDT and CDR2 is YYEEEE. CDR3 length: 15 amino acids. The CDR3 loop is CASSLSLQGQETQYF. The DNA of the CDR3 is TGTGCCAGCAGCTTGTCCCTCCAGGGCCAAGAGACCCAGTACTTC.

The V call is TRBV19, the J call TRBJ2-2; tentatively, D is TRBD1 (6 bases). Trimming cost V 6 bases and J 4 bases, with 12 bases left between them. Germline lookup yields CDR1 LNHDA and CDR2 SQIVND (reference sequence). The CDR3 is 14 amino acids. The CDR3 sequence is CASSTQGGTGELFF. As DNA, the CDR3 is TGTGCCAGTAGCACACAGGGTGGCACCGGGGAGCTGTTTTTT.

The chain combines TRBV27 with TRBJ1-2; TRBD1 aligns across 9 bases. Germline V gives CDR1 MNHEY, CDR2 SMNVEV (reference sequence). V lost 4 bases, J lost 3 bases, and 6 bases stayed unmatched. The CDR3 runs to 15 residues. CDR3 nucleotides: TGTGCCAGCAGTTCATGGACAGGGGTCGACTATGGCTACACCTTC. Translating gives CASSSWTGVDYGYTF.

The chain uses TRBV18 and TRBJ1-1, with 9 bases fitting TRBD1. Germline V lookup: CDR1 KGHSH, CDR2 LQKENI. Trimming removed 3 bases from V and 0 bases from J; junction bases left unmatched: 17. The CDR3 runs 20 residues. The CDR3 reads CASSPRLLRTGESMNTEAFF. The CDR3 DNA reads TGTGCCAGCTCACCTCGACTCTTAAGGACAGGGGAAAGTATGAACACTGAAGCTTTCTTT.

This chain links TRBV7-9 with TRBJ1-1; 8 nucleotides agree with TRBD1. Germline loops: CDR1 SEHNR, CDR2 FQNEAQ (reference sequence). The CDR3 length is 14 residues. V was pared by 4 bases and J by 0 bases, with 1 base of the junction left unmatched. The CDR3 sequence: CASSSQGVNTEAFF. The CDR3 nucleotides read TGTGCCAGCAGCTCACAGGGGGTGAACACTGAAGCTTTCTTT.

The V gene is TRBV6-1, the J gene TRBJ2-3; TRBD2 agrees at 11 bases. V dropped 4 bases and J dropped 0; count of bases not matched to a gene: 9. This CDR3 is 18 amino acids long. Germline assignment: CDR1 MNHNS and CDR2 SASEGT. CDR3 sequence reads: CASSAWGLAGGSTDTQYF. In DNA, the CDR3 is TGTGCCAGCAGTGCTTGGGGGCTAGCGGGAGGTAGCACAGATACGCAGTATTTT.